These 18 T cell receptor beta chains share one sample of origin, sequenced in a study of T cells expressing NK-cell markers. With the 5' RACE reads reprocessed, TCRdb shows one record per CDR3 protein and no DNA. The sample has 350,000 to 450,000 distinct CDR3 sequences, and its top ten clones hold 5.2%. The sequenced sample consisted of blood T cells: a sorted CD56 or NKG2C T cell subset, CD4+ or CD8+ T cells, or bulk PBMC T cells (not recorded which). The receptor source for this set is a man aged 18 to 69 in good health.

The J gene is TRBJ1-3, the V gene TRBV10-3. The CDR3 has 14 amino acids. In germline, CDR1 is ENHRY, CDR2 SYGVKD. CDR3 in amino acids: CAHSPQGSGNTIYF.

V is TRBV19 and J is TRBJ1-2; TCRdb proposes TRBD1, but this gene call is untestable without DNA. Germline V gene data show CDR1 as LNHDA and CDR2 as SQIVND (reference sequence). This CDR3 contains 14 residues. CDR3 residues: CASIPTGSNYGYTF. The full variable domain, rest sourced from reference TRBV19 and TRBJ1-2, is DGGITQSPKYLFRKEGQNVTLSCEQNLNHDAMYWYRQDPGQGLRLIYYSQIVNDFQKGDIAEGYSVSREKKESFPLTVTSAQKNPTAFYLCASIPTGSNYGYTFGSGTRLTVV.

J is TRBJ2-7 and V is TRBV27. Germline assignment: CDR1 MNHEY and CDR2 SMNVEV (reference sequence). This CDR3 is 14 amino acids long. CDR3 protein: CASSLLRSSYEQYF.

The rearrangement joins TRBV27 to TRBJ2-7. CDR1 and CDR2 from the germline V gene are MNHEY and SMNVEV (reference sequence). The CDR3 spans 13 residues. The chain's CDR3 is CASSRMTGYEQYF.

V is TRBV7-8 and J is TRBJ2-7; checking the TCRdb D call of TRBD1 is not possible without DNA. This CDR3 has 15 amino acids. The germline CDR1 and CDR2 sequences are SGHVS and FQNEAQ. The CDR3 sequence: CASSLSGTGATEQYF.

CDR3 region: CACSRRGLAGGPVTDTQYF. This rearrangement joins TRBV11-2 to TRBJ2-3; as DNA is missing, the TRBD2 call by TCRdb cannot be tested. Germline V gene sequence: CDR1 SGHAT, CDR2 FQNNGV. CDR3 length: 19 residues.

The rearrangement uses TRBV20-1 and TRBJ2-4. Per the germline V gene, CDR1 is DFQATT and CDR2 is SNEGSKA (reference sequence). The CDR3 has 16 residues. The CDR3: CSARNSNKAVGNIQYF.

The rearrangement uses TRBV6-1 and TRBJ2-5; the TRBD1 assignment by TCRdb is unverifiable without DNA. The CDR3 is made up of 13 amino acids. Germline V gives CDR1 MNHNS, CDR2 SASEGT. CDR3 amino acids: CASAMSGAGTQYF.

The chain links TRBV10-3 to TRBJ2-7. The CDR3 is 13 amino acids. From germline, CDR1 is ENHRY and CDR2 SYGVKD. The CDR3 protein is CATSGLITDEQYF.

The chain has TRBV27 and TRBJ1-5. CDR3 size: 17 residues. Germline CDR1 reads MNHEY; CDR2 reads SMNVEV (reference sequence). CDR3 in amino acids: CASSKEGNLPSNQPQHF.

The gene calls are TRBV20-1 and TRBJ1-4; TCRdb selects TRBD1, and the lack of DNA leaves this call unchecked. The CDR3 is made up of 12 amino acids. The germline gives CDR1 DFQATT, CDR2 SNEGSKA (reference sequence). CDR3 amino acids: CSANGQVGELFF.

The rearrangement uses TRBV27 and TRBJ1-2; the D call from TCRdb, TRBD1, cannot be confirmed without DNA. The CDR3 is 11 residues long. Per the germline V gene, CDR1 is MNHEY and CDR2 is SMNVEV (reference sequence). The CDR3 sequence: CASRDRVRYTF.

The chain employs TRBV20-1 and TRBJ2-3; TCRdb designates TRBD1, a call that cannot be tested without DNA. The germline V gene encodes CDR1 DFQATT and CDR2 SNEGSKA (reference sequence). There are 12 residues in the CDR3. CDR3 in amino acids: CSASLPSGTQYF.

This chain joins TRBV20-1 and TRBJ2-5; TCRdb outputs TRBD2, but without DNA this stays unchecked. CDR1 and CDR2 from the germline V gene are DFQATT and SNEGSKA (reference sequence). The CDR3 contains 13 residues. CDR3 in amino acids: CSAISGVGETQYF.

The chain couples TRBV2 to TRBJ2-5; TCRdb's D gene call, TRBD2, goes unchecked for lack of DNA. This CDR3 has 11 residues. Germline loops: CDR1 SNHLY, CDR2 FYNNEI. The CDR3 spells CASGREETQYF.

The V gene is TRBV20-1, the J gene TRBJ2-1; TCRdb's assignment of TRBD2 cannot be checked, as there is no DNA. Germline CDR1 reads DFQATT; CDR2 reads SNEGSKA (reference sequence). The CDR3 runs to 16 residues. CDR3 protein: CSARDSELAVYNEQFF.

The chain employs TRBV12-3 or TRBV12-4 and TRBJ2-1; TCRdb's D gene call, TRBD1, goes unchecked for lack of DNA. This CDR3 spans 16 amino acids. CDR3 loop: CASSPLWGGNYNEQFF.

This chain uses TRBV3-1 with TRBJ2-7. Germline V CDR1 and CDR2: LGHDT, YNNKEL (reference sequence). This CDR3 has 15 residues. CDR3: CASSRGGGNYYEQYF.